The subject of this entry is one T cell receptor beta chain. This sample was taken from a study of shared T cell receptors in the human thymus. The V segment lost 6 bases and the J segment 0 bases; nucleotides outside the gene matches: 8. The CDR3 is made up of 15 amino acids. The V gene's germline CDR1 is MDHEN and CDR2 SYDVKM. Using immunoSEQ multiplex PCR, the repertoire was profiled, and TCRdb retains in-frame clones only, with some absent. This table has hundreds of thousands of clones, 70% to 90% appearing once. These sequences were also reported in another study, on human thymus T cells. That work adds: Biased V and J segment usage appeared in thymus and peripheral blood. Related research described strongly overlapping thymic repertoires in unrelated people.

The specimen sequenced was thymocytes. This clonotype was sampled from a boy in the first two years of life with a congenital heart defect. The rearrangement joins TRBV28 to TRBJ2-7; 7 bases agree with TRBD1. The CDR3, as DNA: TGTGCCAGCAGAGCTACAGGGGCGGCCTCCTACGAGCAGTACTTC. Translating it yields CASRATGAASYEQYF.